This T cell receptor (beta chain) was captured by sequencing in a study of blood T cell repertoires in COVID-19. Study details: T cells, B-cell-depleted T cells, or PBMCs supplied cDNA or gDNA.

In the authors' workflow: The assay estimated nucleated cells by amplifying reference gene primers. The protocol was immunoSEQ multiplex PCR, while the TCRdb copy is restricted to in-frame clones and leaves out a portion. V and J calls and clone size are those listed in that table; D and trimming were worked out from the DNA. The repertoire holds hundreds of thousands of clones, with around 88% as singletons. Clinical histories supplied by participants themselves formed the basis of cohort assignment. Cohort 3 donors were reported recovered after two negative PCRs, clearance, or symptom resolution. The CDR3 extends over 14 amino acids. In germline, CDR1 is SQVTM, CDR2 ANQGSEA. V was clipped by 7 bases and J by 8 bases; unmatched bases: 14.

This chain links TRBV29-1 with TRBJ1-2; TRBD1 matches at 9 bases. Material for sequencing was PBMCs or T cells enriched from blood (not recorded which). The sequence was obtained from a middle-aged woman who had recovered from COVID-19. CDR3 region: CSAPGTGILGGYTF. The CDR3 DNA sequence: TGCAGCGCCCCCGGGACAGGGATCCTGGGGGGCTACACCTTC.